One T cell receptor (beta chain) is described in this entry. The sample is drawn from a study of blood T cell repertoires in COVID-19. Sequencing was performed with immunoSEQ multiplex PCR; in TCRdb, only in-frame clones are kept and a portion is missing. The table shows 45,000 to 55,000 clones, with roughly 70% occurring only once. The sequencing input was peripheral blood. This receptor was taken from a woman aged 70 to 79 with acute or convalescent COVID-19.

CDR3 nucleotides: TGTGCCAGCAGCTCGCGGGGGGGAAACCAAGAGACCCAGTACTTC. Protein sequence: CASSSRGGNQETQYF. The chain employs TRBV3-1 (or the pseudogene TRBV3-2) and TRBJ2-5; 9 nucleotides align to TRBD2. CDR1 LGHDT and CDR2 YNNKEL come from the germline V gene (reference sequence). V was pared by 5 bases and J by 0 bases, with 4 bases of the junction left unmatched. This CDR3 has 15 residues.